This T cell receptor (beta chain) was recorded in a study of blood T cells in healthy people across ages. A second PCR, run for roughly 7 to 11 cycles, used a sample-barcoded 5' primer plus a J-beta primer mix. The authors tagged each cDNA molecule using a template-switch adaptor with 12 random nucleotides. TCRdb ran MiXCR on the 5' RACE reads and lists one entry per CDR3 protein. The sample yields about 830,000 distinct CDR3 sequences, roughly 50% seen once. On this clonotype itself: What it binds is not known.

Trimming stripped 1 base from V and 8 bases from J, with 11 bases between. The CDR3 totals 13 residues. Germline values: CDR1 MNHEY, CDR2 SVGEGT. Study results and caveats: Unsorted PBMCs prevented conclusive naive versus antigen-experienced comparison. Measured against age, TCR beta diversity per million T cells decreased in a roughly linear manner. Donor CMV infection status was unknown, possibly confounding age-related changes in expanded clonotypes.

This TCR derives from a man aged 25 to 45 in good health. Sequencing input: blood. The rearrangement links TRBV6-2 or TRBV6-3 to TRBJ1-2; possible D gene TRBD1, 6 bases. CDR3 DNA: TGTGCCAGCAGTTACTTGGGGGCGGACGGCTACACCTTC. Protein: CASSYLGADGYTF.